The next 19 T cell receptor beta chains were all read from a single sample in a study of response to subunit inactivated influenza vaccine. TCRdb re-called the RT-PCR reads through MiXCR, storing one row per CDR3 protein. The repertoire holds roughly 570,000 distinct CDR3 sequences, with 13% to 15% as singletons. Sequencing used PBMCs from blood, obtained roughly 12 days after vaccination. The receptor source for this set is a man aged 45-65 years who received an inactivated influenza vaccine.

This clonotype turned up a few times. The genes are TRBV18 and TRBJ2-1; 14 nucleotides match TRBD2. V gave up 0 bases and J gave up 8 bases; unmatched junction bases: 3. Germline V CDR1 and CDR2: KGHSH, LQKENI. This CDR3 region has 16 residues. In DNA form, the CDR3 reads TGTGCCAGCTCACCACCGGGACTAGCGGGAGAGGATGAGCAGTTCTTC. The encoded protein is CASSPPGLAGEDEQFF.

This clonotype was picked up a small number of times. This chain links TRBV4-2 with TRBJ2-4, with D possibly being TRBD1 or TRBD2 (6 bases each). Trimming removed 0 bases at V and 1 base at J, with 13 bases between. CDR3 length equals 17 residues. Germline CDR1 reads LGHNA; CDR2 reads YNFKEQ. Here the CDR3 DNA reads TGTGCCAGCAGCCAAGACGAGGGGGGTACGGCCAAAAACATTCAGTACTTC. Protein: CASSQDEGGTAKNIQYF.

This chain joins TRBV29-1 and TRBJ2-1; 16 bases match TRBD2. Germline V gene lookup returns CDR1 SQVTM and CDR2 ANQGSEA. The CDR3 extends over 19 amino acids. The J segment lost 2 bases and the V segment lost 7 bases, leaving 14 bases of the junction unmatched. CDR3 residues: CSAQGRYGTSGRAYNEQFF. CDR3 sequence (DNA): TGCAGCGCCCAAGGGAGGTATGGGACTAGCGGGAGGGCCTACAATGAGCAGTTCTTC.

This clonotype occurred a few times. This chain connects TRBV9 to TRBJ2-7; D is unclear. Between the trimmed V and J ends, which lost 0 bases and 7 bases, there was a span of 11 bases. The CDR3 length is 13 residues. Germline loops: CDR1 SGDLS, CDR2 YYNGEE. This CDR3 is CASSVEPVGEQYF. DNA of the CDR3: TGTGCCAGCAGCGTAGAACCAGTAGGAGAGCAGTACTTC.

This clonotype was seen a handful of times. The rearrangement links TRBV18 to TRBJ2-2; no clear D. V was cut by 2 bases and J by 7 bases, with 8 bases left in between. The CDR3 loop spans 13 amino acids. The germline V gene encodes CDR1 KGHSH and CDR2 LQKENI. CDR3 coding DNA: TGTGCCAGCTCACCAAGAAATGACGGGGAGCTGTTTTTT. This encodes CASSPRNDGELFF.

This clonotype came up a few times. The chain combines TRBV6-1 with TRBJ1-1; D is ambiguous. Between the trimmed V and J ends, which lost 7 bases and 1 base, there was a span of 13 bases. Looked up from germline, CDR1 is MNHNS and CDR2 is SASEGT. There are 14 residues in the CDR3. The CDR3 nucleotides are TGTGCCAGCACCCAGGACGTTAGGAACACTGAAGCTTTCTTT. Its translation is CASTQDVRNTEAFF.

V is TRBV15 and J is TRBJ2-3, with D possibly being TRBD2 (5 bases). CDR1 and CDR2 from the germline V gene are LNHNV and YYDKDF (reference sequence). With 3 bases removed from V and 6 bases from J, the gap between germline ends came to 10 bases. The CDR3 is 13 amino acids. DNA for the CDR3: TGTGCCACCAGCAGGGGATCGGGGGATACGCAGTATTTT. Translating it yields CATSRGSGDTQYF.

A remark on this clonotype: A much bigger clone sits one base away, suggesting this may be a read error. This sequence joins TRBV7-2 and TRBJ1-4; no clear D. V was clipped by 2 bases and J by 8 bases, with 12 bases between them. The CDR3 loop spans 14 amino acids. Germline V gene sequence: CDR1 SGHTA, CDR2 FQGNSA. CDR3 amino acids: CASSLIGRSEKLFF. Written as DNA, the CDR3 is TGTGCCAGCAGCTTAATAGGGCGTAGCGAAAAACTGTTTTTT.

This clonotype was counted a few times. This chain links TRBV7-6 with TRBJ2-3, with TRBD2 identical over 10 bases. CDR1 and CDR2 from the germline V gene are SGHVS and FNYEAQ. The CDR3 totals 16 residues. The V segment lost 5 bases and the J segment 14 bases; nucleotides outside the gene matches: 19. This chain's CDR3 is CASSPGLAAQTSGGYF. Here the CDR3 DNA reads TGTGCCAGCAGCCCCGGACTAGCGGCCCAGACCTCAGGCGGGTATTTT.

V is TRBV10-3 and J is TRBJ2-7; D gene uncertain. The CDR3 totals 13 residues. V was trimmed by 8 bases and J by 5 bases, leaving 16 bases between them. Germline V CDR1 and CDR2: ENHRY, SYGVKD. CDR3 in DNA: TGTGCCATCGCACCGTCCGAAGCCCACGAGCAGTACTTC. As protein: CAIAPSEAHEQYF.

This clonotype was found a few times. The J gene is TRBJ2-3, the V gene TRBV15, with D perhaps TRBD1 (6 bases). The V gene's germline CDR1 is LNHNV and CDR2 YYDKDF (reference sequence). V dropped 7 bases and J dropped 0 bases, with 11 bases sitting between them. This CDR3 has 14 residues. The CDR3 DNA sequence: TGTGCCACCAAGTGGACAGCTAGCACAGATACGCAGTATTTT. Translated, it gives CATKWTASTDTQYF. The full variable domain, completed using reference TRBV15 and TRBJ2-3, is DAMVIQNPRYQVTQFGKPVTLSCSQTLNHNVMYWYQQKSSQAPKLLFHYYDKDFNNEADTPDNFQSRRPNTSFCFLDIRSPGLGDTAMYLCATKWTASTDTQYFGPGTRLTVL.

This clonotype was recorded many times. This chain joins TRBV6-2 or TRBV6-3 and TRBJ1-3, with D uncertain. Germline-derived CDR1 and CDR2 are MNHEY and SVGEGT. This CDR3 is 15 amino acids long. Trimming removed 6 bases at V and 0 bases at J, with 12 bases between. CDR3 coding DNA: TGTGCCAGCAGAAGCCCAGCCTCCTCTGGAAACACCATATATTTT. Translating gives CASRSPASSGNTIYF.

This chain uses TRBV6-1 with TRBJ2-1; no firm D call. This CDR3 spans 13 amino acids. Trimming left V 6 bases short and J 8 bases short, with 14 bases between. CDR1 is MNHNS, CDR2 SASEGT, per germline. The CDR3 is CASRAPSGHEQFF. As DNA, the CDR3 is TGTGCCAGCAGGGCCCCATCCGGGCATGAGCAGTTCTTC.

This chain joins TRBV20-1 and TRBJ1-1, with D tentatively TRBD1 (6 bases). The V gene's germline CDR1 is DFQATT and CDR2 SNEGSKA (reference sequence). V lost 0 bases to trimming and J lost 7 bases, with 15 bases between them. This CDR3 is 14 amino acids long. This chain's CDR3 is CSARDPRRGGEAFF. The CDR3 nucleotides read TGCAGTGCTAGAGACCCGAGGAGAGGGGGTGAAGCTTTCTTT.

The chain has TRBV4-3 and TRBJ2-3; D is uncertain. Germline lookup yields CDR1 LGHNA and CDR2 YSLEER. V lost 3 bases and J 5 bases, leaving 9 bases between the germline ends. The CDR3 has 13 residues. This CDR3 reads CASSQIGVDTQYF. The CDR3 region has the DNA TGCGCCAGCAGCCAGATCGGAGTAGATACGCAGTATTTT.

This clonotype has only a few counts. This rearrangement joins TRBV6-1 to TRBJ2-1; the D gene is possibly TRBD1 (6 bases). The CDR3 totals 12 residues. V lost 6 bases to trimming and J lost 16 bases, with 19 bases between them. In germline, CDR1 is MNHNS, CDR2 SASEGT. Here the CDR3 reads CASSQRGLGGFF. The CDR3 DNA follows: TGTGCCAGCAGCCAAAGGGGCTTAGGGGGTTTCTTC.

The rearrangement uses TRBV20-1 and TRBJ2-5; tentatively, D is TRBD2 (7 bases). CDR1 is DFQATT, CDR2 SNEGSKA, per germline (reference sequence). This CDR3 is 15 amino acids long. The V and J ends lost 6 bases and 5 bases respectively, with 22 bases between them. The CDR3 DNA is TGCAGTGCCCAGGGGTCGGCGGGGGCGGGTGAGACCCAGTACTTC. Its translation is CSAQGSAGAGETQYF.

The chain has TRBV29-1 and TRBJ1-3; the match to TRBD1 covers 9 bases. Germline CDR1 reads SQVTM; CDR2 reads ANQGSEA. The CDR3 extends over 13 amino acids. V trimming: 5 bases; J trimming: 2 bases; junction bases outside the gene matches: 1. CDR3 in amino acids: CSVWTGAGNTIYF. The CDR3 coding sequence is TGCAGCGTTTGGACAGGGGCTGGAAACACCATATATTTT.

This clonotype appeared many times. The chain combines TRBV15 with TRBJ2-5; TRBD2 agrees at 8 bases. Germline CDR1 reads LNHNV; CDR2 reads YYDKDF (reference sequence). With 5 bases clipped from V and 2 bases from J, the junction kept 7 bases outside the gene matches. The CDR3 extends over 15 amino acids. The CDR3 loop is CATSRTSGTQETQYF. In DNA form, the CDR3 reads TGTGCCACCAGCCGTACTAGCGGAACTCAAGAGACCCAGTACTTC.